This TCR beta chain was observed in a study of blood T cell repertoires in COVID-19 (dated by TCRdb to the early 2020s). Study-level background: Samples covering the acute and convalescent phases of COVID-19 were provided by collaborators in the United States, Italy and Spain. The prospective study material was composed of cDNA or gDNA derived from T cells, B-cell-depleted T cells, or PBMCs. Subjects who had been exposed to COVID-19, were actively infected with it, or had recovered from it provided the deeply sampled blood TCRbeta repertoires that made up the dataset. A freely available public database, intended as a resource for researchers studying the immune response to SARS-CoV-2, is where the repertoires were released. The samples were drawn from the first 160 participants of the ongoing ImmuneRACE study and from under 1,500 subjects provided by 6 global collaborators. Sample metadata almost always included a de-identified subject ID, COVID-19 status, age in years and sex. Where HLA class I and class II types were available, the types were taken from metadata supplied by the sample provider, not from assay-based typing. Paper-wide results and their limitations: Clinical and demographic metadata were provided uncurated, with the amount varying by source and participant.

On this clone: The specificity of this receptor is unknown. No much larger clone exists at a distance of one base, and base qualities are not known.

In Seattle, one collaborating source enrolled patients while the infection was active and tracked those patients longitudinally over the course of disease. Each collaborating institution followed its own protocols to collect whole blood in K2EDTA tubes. For TCRbeta analysis, collaborator samples were shipped as frozen whole blood, as isolated PBMCs, or as DNA extracted from either sample type. The immunoSEQ Assay, a bias-controlled multiplex PCR, was used to amplify TCRbeta CDR3 regions from genomic DNA. The original methods were these. Nucleated cell counts per sample were estimated from amplification of reference gene primers within the assay. To quantify the absolute abundance of each unique TCRbeta CDR3 rearrangement, sequence reads were collapsed and filtered. For each sample, productive Simpson clonality was calculated as the square root of Simpson's diversity index across productive rearrangements. Here the immuneACCESS table is served through TCRdb, limited to in-frame sequences with V and J called. Missing clones are a known gap in these copies; in checked studies unresolved V genes cover under half, and the rest lacks a known reason. That table furnishes V, J and clone size, whereas the DNA furnished D and trimming. Across this sample there are 170,000 or so clones, with approximately 87% seen only once. The ten biggest clones cover under 15% of the sample.

The TCR was taken from a woman in her 70s with COVID-19, enrolled during active disease. The specimen sequenced was peripheral blood.

The bases read TGTGCCAGTAGTCTCTACGGGACAGCGGCTAACTATGGCTACACCTTC. The translation is CASSLYGTAANYGYTF. The chain was built from TRBV19 and TRBJ1-2; 7 bases in between match TRBD1. The CDR3 starts with the cysteine, ends with the phenylalanine, and has 16 residues. The CDR3 DNA has 48 bases and is translated from base 1. Trimming leaves V shorter by 5 bases and J shorter by 0 bases, with the junction holding 9 bases beyond the gene matches. According to the germline V gene (reference sequence), CDR1 reads LNHDA and CDR2 reads SQIVND.